This passage covers 9 T cell receptor beta chains from one sample sequenced in a study of Ad26.COV2.S vaccination and SARS-CoV-2 variants. As for treatment: some 20 received Ad26.COV2.S at low or high dose, single or two shots; 5 received placebo; per-sample allocation not given. Following the first vaccine or placebo injection, samples were taken on day 63. The protocol was immunoSEQ multiplex PCR, while the TCRdb copy is restricted to in-frame clones and leaves out a portion. The table records 400,000 or so clones, 88% of them present only once. Sequencing used peripheral blood, obtained in a trial of Ad26.COV2.S vaccine versus placebo. All receptors derive from a person aged 18 to 65 who received the Ad26.COV2.S COVID-19 vaccine or a placebo.

The chain carries TRBV7-2 and TRBJ2-5; 8 bases are shared with TRBD2. In germline, CDR1 is SGHTA, CDR2 FQGNSA. CDR3 length: 15 amino acids. V gave up 5 bases and J gave up 3 bases; unmatched junction bases: 8. CDR3 in amino acids: CASSLGLAPEETQYF. The CDR3 region has the DNA TGTGCCAGCAGCCTCGGACTAGCTCCCGAAGAGACCCAGTACTTC.

The chain links TRBV28 to TRBJ1-3, with D possibly matching TRBD1 (6 bases). The CDR3 spans 15 residues. V lost 2 bases to trimming and J lost 4 bases, with 12 bases between them. CDR1 and CDR2 from the germline V gene are MDHEN and SYDVKM. The DNA of the CDR3 is TGTGCCAGCAGTTTAAGTCAAGGGGGAGGAAACACCATATATTTT. This sequence encodes CASSLSQGGGNTIYF. Full variable domain (missing parts from reference TRBV28 and TRBJ1-3): DVKVTQSSRYLVKRTGEKVFLECVQDMDHENMFWYRQDPGLGLRLIYFSYDVKMKEKGDIPEGYSVSREKKERFSLILESASTNQTSMYLCASSLSQGGGNTIYFGEGSWLTVV.

The V and J genes are TRBV5-8 and TRBJ1-2; D is perhaps TRBD1 (5 bases). The V and J ends lost 5 bases and 5 bases respectively, with 22 bases between them. Germline V gives CDR1 SGHTS, CDR2 YDEGEE. CDR3 length: 16 residues. The CDR3 region has the DNA TGTGCCAGCAGGAAAAAGGGAGGACGGGGCTGGTATGGCTACACCTTC. Its protein is CASRKKGGRGWYGYTF.

The chain recombines TRBV6-5 with TRBJ1-1; D perhaps matches TRBD1 (5 bases). CDR1 is MNHEY, CDR2 SVGAGI, per germline. CDR3 length: 15 amino acids. V was clipped by 7 bases and J by 4 bases, with 19 bases between them. The DNA for the CDR3 is TGTGCCAGCACCCCTCCCGGGCAGGGACGCACTGAAGCTTTCTTT. It specifies CASTPPGQGRTEAFF.

The chain has TRBV27 and TRBJ1-1; no firm D call. V lost 6 bases and J 0 bases, leaving 8 bases between the germline ends. CDR1 and CDR2 from the germline V gene are MNHEY and SMNVEV (reference sequence). The CDR3 extends over 13 amino acids. For the CDR3, the DNA is TGTGCCAGCAGGAGGACCGTGAACACTGAAGCTTTCTTT. It yields the protein CASRRTVNTEAFF.

The chain couples TRBV21-1 to TRBJ2-5. TRBV21-1 is an annotated pseudogene. This CDR3 is built from 16 residues. The CDR3: CASSKTDRALFETQYF. The CDR3 DNA reads as TGTGCCAGCAGCAAAACGGATAGGGCCCTTTTTGAGACCCAGTACTTC.

J is TRBJ2-5 and V is TRBV5-4; maybe TRBD1 (5 bases). This CDR3 has 14 amino acids. Germline V gene sequence: CDR1 SGHNT, CDR2 YYREEE (reference sequence). V lost 4 bases to trimming and J lost 1 base, with 11 bases between them. The CDR3 nucleotides are TGTGCCAGCAGCGTCGGACACTTCCAAGAGACCCAGTACTTC. Amino acids: CASSVGHFQETQYF.

The chain uses TRBV4-3 and TRBJ2-7; D is ambiguous. The V end lost 8 bases, the J end lost 2 bases, and 7 bases lay between the germline ends. Germline assignment: CDR1 LGHNA and CDR2 YSLEER. The CDR3 is 11 amino acids. CDR3 nucleotides: TGCGCCAGCGGAAACCCCTACGAGCAGTACTTC. It yields the protein CASGNPYEQYF.

CDR3: CASREGLNSYEQYF. The CDR3 nucleotides are TGCGCCAGCAGGGAGGGACTCAACTCCTACGAGCAGTACTTC. The chain combines TRBV5-1 with TRBJ2-7; perhaps TRBD2 as D (6 bases). This CDR3 is built from 14 residues. V was pared by 5 bases and J by 0 bases, with 12 bases between. Per the germline V gene, CDR1 is SGHRS and CDR2 is YFSETQ. The complete variable domain, with remaining parts taken from reference TRBV5-1 and TRBJ2-7, reads KAGVTQTPRYLIKTRGQQVTLSCSPISGHRSVSWYQQTPGQGLQFLFEYFSETQRNKGNFPGRFSGRQFSNSRSEMNVSTLELGDSALYLCASREGLNSYEQYFGPGTRLTVT.